The T cell receptor beta chain under discussion was sequenced for a study of T cells in Graves' hyperthyroidism and ophthalmopathy. About this clonotype itself: A much larger clone differs by one base, so this may be a read error.

CDR3 length: 19 amino acids. In germline, CDR1 is SGHRS, CDR2 YFSETQ. The source material, RNA transcripts, was used to amplify TCR beta CDR3 regions. First-round RT-PCR of the TCR CDR3 relied on the HTBI primer set. TCRdb re-called the multiplex PCR reads through MiXCR, storing one row per CDR3 protein. Of about 360,000 distinct CDR3 sequences in the sample, over 10% were seen once. This chain links TRBV5-1 with TRBJ1-6; 8 positions agree with TRBD1. The sample was blood. The TCR comes from a woman younger than 35 with Graves' hyperthyroidism. The CDR3 protein is CASSLWGRGLQTNNSPLRF. The CDR3 nucleotides are TGCGCCAGCAGCTTGTGGGGCAGGGGGCTACAGACTAACAATTCACCCCTCCGCTTT.